This entry concerns a single TCR beta chain. Deletions cut 4 bases from V and 5 bases from J, with 17 bases between. The CDR3 totals 15 residues. Looked up from germline, CDR1 is SGHTA and CDR2 is FQGTGA. These data are taken from a study of identical twins. TCRdb fed the 5' RACE reads into MiXCR, producing one record per CDR3 protein. Of about 720,000 distinct CDR3 sequences detected, about 9.4% appear once; the ten largest clones hold roughly 0.97%. Separately, the same data were catalogued under a study of yellow fever vaccine responses in identical twins.

Material for sequencing was PBMCs. This sequence originates from a young woman in good health. The chain recombines TRBV7-3 with TRBJ2-5, with D possibly being TRBD1 (8 bases). CDR3 sequence reads: CASSSHGQGGETQYF. In DNA form, the CDR3 reads TGTGCCAGCAGCTCCCATGGACAGGGAGGGGAGACCCAGTACTTC.